This TCR beta chain was identified during a study of T cell responses to AZD1222 COVID-19 vaccine. Some second doses came at about 4 weeks and others at about 12 weeks; these were pooled. TCRdb's copy holds only in-frame clones and misses some; the assay was immunoSEQ multiplex PCR. The table has over 110,000 clones, roughly 90% seen once; the top ten hold approximately 1.8%. Study findings and constraints: Close to half of all spike-specific TCRs reportedly target regions of the variants that are unmutated. Donors skewed white British and female; clonal diversity was possibly underestimated.

With respect to this clone: The antigen remains undetermined.

The sequence came from an adult who received the AZD1222 COVID-19 vaccine. Sample: peripheral blood, taken 28 days after the second AZD1222 dose.

The CDR3 coding sequence is TGCAGCGCCCAATCCGGGGCAGGGGGGATCACTTCTGGAAACACCATATATTTT. It translates to CSAQSGAGGITSGNTIYF. The rearrangement joins TRBV29-1 to TRBJ1-3, with 7 nucleotides matching TRBD1. J gave up 1 base and V 7 bases, and 19 bases lay outside the gene matches. Germline CDR1 reads SQVTM; CDR2 reads ANQGSEA. The CDR3 has 18 amino acids.